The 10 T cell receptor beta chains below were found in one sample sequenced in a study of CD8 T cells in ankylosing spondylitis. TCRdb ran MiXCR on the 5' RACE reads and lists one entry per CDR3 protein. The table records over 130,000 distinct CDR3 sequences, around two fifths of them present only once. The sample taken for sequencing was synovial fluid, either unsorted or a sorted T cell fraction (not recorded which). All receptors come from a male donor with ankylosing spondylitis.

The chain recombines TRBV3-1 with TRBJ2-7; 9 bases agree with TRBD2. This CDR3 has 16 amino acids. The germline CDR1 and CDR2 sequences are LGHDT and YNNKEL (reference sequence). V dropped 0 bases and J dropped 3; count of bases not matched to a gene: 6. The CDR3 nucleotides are TGTGCCAGCAGCCAAGAAGAAGCGGGGGGACTCTACGAGCAGTACTTC. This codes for CASSQEEAGGLYEQYF.

The CDR3: CASRPRSGANVLTF. The CDR3 DNA follows: TGCGCCAGCAGACCTAGATCTGGGGCCAACGTCCTGACTTTC. This chain links TRBV5-1 with TRBJ2-6; D is unclear. The V and J ends lost 5 bases and 1 base respectively, with 7 bases between them. This CDR3 comprises 14 residues. Germline V CDR1 and CDR2: SGHRS, YFSETQ.

CDR3 coding DNA: TGTGCCACCCTTCCCGTGGGCTCCTACAATGAGCAGTTCTTC. It codes for CATLPVGSYNEQFF. The V and J genes are TRBV10-3 and TRBJ2-1; D remains ambiguous. This CDR3 comprises 14 residues. V was pared by 10 bases and J by 0 bases, with 13 bases between. Germline V gene data show CDR1 as ENHRY and CDR2 as SYGVKD.

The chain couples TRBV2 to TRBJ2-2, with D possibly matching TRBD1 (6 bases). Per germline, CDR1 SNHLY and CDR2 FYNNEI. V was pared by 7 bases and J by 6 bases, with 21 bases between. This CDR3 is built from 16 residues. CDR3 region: CASTREAAGAPGELFF. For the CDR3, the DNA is TGTGCCAGCACCAGAGAAGCCGCAGGGGCCCCCGGGGAGCTGTTTTTT.

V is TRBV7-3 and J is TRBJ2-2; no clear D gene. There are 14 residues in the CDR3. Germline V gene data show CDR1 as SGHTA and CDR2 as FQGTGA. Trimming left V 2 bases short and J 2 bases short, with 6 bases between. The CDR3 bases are TGTGCCAGCAGCTTAGAAGGAAACACCGGGGAGCTGTTTTTT. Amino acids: CASSLEGNTGELFF.

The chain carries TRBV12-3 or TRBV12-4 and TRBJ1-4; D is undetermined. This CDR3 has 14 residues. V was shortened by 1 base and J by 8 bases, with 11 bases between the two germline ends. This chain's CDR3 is CASSLGQFKEKLFF. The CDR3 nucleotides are TGTGCCAGCAGTTTAGGGCAGTTTAAAGAAAAACTGTTTTTT.

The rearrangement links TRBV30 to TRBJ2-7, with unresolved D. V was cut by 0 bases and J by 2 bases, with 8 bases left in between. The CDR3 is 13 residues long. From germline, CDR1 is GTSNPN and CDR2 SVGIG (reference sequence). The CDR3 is CAWSVGYAYEQYF. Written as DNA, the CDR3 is TGTGCCTGGAGTGTCGGGTACGCCTACGAGCAGTACTTC.

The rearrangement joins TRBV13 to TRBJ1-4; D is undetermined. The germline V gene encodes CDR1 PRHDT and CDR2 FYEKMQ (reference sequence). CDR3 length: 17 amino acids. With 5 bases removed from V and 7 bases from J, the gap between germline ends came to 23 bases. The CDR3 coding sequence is TGTGCCAGCAGCGCGGGCCAGCCAGAAGGTGTCCGTGAAAAACTGTTTTTT. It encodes CASSAGQPEGVREKLFF.

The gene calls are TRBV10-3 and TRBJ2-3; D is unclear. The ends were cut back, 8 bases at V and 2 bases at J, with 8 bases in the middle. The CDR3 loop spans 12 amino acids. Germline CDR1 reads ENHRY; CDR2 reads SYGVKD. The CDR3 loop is CAIAWDTDTQYF. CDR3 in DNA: TGTGCCATCGCTTGGGACACAGATACGCAGTATTTT.

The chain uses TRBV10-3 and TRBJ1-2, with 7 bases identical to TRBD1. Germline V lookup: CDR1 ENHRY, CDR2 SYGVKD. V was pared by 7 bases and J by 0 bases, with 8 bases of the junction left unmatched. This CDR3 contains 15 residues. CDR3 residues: CAINLRDSPNYGYTF. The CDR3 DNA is TGTGCCATCAACCTTAGGGACAGCCCTAACTATGGCTACACCTTC.